A selection of T cell receptor beta chains follows, all from one sample in a study of radiation and T cells in renal cell carcinoma. TCRdb's table, derived via immunoSEQ multiplex PCR, lists solely in-frame clones and lacks some. The data contain 140,000 to 150,000 clones, 75% to 90% of them singletons. The sequencing here drew on blood, taken from a patient whose treatment included radiotherapy and nephrectomy. Receptor source: a woman between 45 and 65 years old with renal cell carcinoma. The CDR3 runs from the conserved cysteine through the conserved F or W. D genes are given only for firm matches. A row's size may be missing; if present it is once, few, many or a size class.

v_gene	abundance	d_gene	j_gene	CDR3aa	CDR3nt
TRBV7-2	NA	TRBD1	TRBJ1-1	CASSPWDRGGVAFF	TGTGCCAGCAGCCCCTGGGACAGGGGAGGGGTAGCTTTCTTT
TRBV6-1	once	TRBD1	TRBJ2-7	CASRGDRAAYEQYF	TGTGCCAGCAGGGGGGACAGGGCAGCCTACGAGCAGTACTTC
TRBV4-2	NA	TRBD2	TRBJ2-3	CASSLGLGQHADTQYF	TGTGCCAGCAGCCTCGGACTAGGGCAACACGCAGATACGCAGTATTTT
TRBV6-5	medium-sized	TRBD1	TRBJ2-1	CASKTGGYYNEQFF	TGTGCCAGCAAGACAGGGGGCTATTACAATGAGCAGTTCTTC
TRBV27	NA	TRBD1	TRBJ2-4	CASSFLRDRGLLLAKNIQYF	TGTGCCAGCAGTTTTCTCCGGGACAGGGGGCTATTATTAGCCAAAAACATTCAGTACTTC
TRBV5-1	NA	NA	TRBJ2-3	CASSAETSTDTQYF	TGCGCCAGCAGCGCCGAGACTAGCACAGATACGCAGTATTTT
TRBV9	NA	TRBD2	TRBJ2-7	CASSQTTSGYSYEQYF	TGTGCCAGCAGCCAAACGACTAGCGGCTACTCCTACGAGCAGTACTTC
TRBV6-6	NA	TRBD1	TRBJ1-6	CASSYSGTGAPLHF	TGTGCCAGCAGTTACTCCGGGACAGGGGCACCCCTCCACTTT
TRBV9	NA	NA	TRBJ2-1	CASSQPLGESYNEQFF	TGTGCCAGCAGCCAGCCCCTAGGGGAGAGCTACAATGAGCAGTTCTTC
TRBV7-9	few	NA	TRBJ1-6	CASSLAQAVNSPLHF	TGTGCCAGCAGCTTAGCGCAAGCCGTAAATTCACCCCTCCACTTT
TRBV28	NA	NA	TRBJ2-3	CASSLSFTDTQYF	TGTGCCAGCAGTCTAAGTTTCACAGATACGCAGTATTTT
TRBV5-6	NA	TRBD1	TRBJ1-1	CASSKGQGLNTEAFF	TGTGCCAGCAGCAAAGGACAGGGGCTGAACACTGAAGCTTTCTTT
TRBV7-8	NA	TRBD1	TRBJ1-1	CASSPPGTENTEAFF	TGTGCCAGCAGCCCCCCCGGGACAGAGAACACTGAAGCTTTCTTT
TRBV9	NA	TRBD2	TRBJ2-1	CASSVGTSGRREQFF	TGTGCCAGCAGCGTCGGGACTAGCGGGAGGCGAGAGCAGTTCTTC
TRBV6-6	NA	NA	TRBJ2-7	CASSYSAPGYEQYF	TGTGCCAGCAGTTACTCGGCGCCCGGGTACGAGCAGTACTTC
TRBV2	NA	NA	TRBJ1-5	CASRPGGHQPQHF	TGTGCCAGCAGGCCGGGGGGTCATCAGCCCCAGCATTTT
TRBV10-2	once	TRBD1	TRBJ2-1	CASSSPTGDEQFF	TGCGCCAGCAGTTCACCGACAGGGGATGAGCAGTTCTTC
TRBV11-2	NA	TRBD1	TRBJ2-5	CASSSGGTGETQYF	TGTGCCAGCAGCTCAGGGGGGACAGGGGAGACCCAGTACTTC
TRBV6-6	NA	NA	TRBJ2-1	CASTRLSYNEQFF	TGTGCCAGCACCCGACTGTCTTACAATGAGCAGTTCTTC
TRBV28	NA	NA	TRBJ2-6	CASRGPGANVLTF	TGTGCCAGCAGGGGGCCTGGGGCCAACGTCCTGACTTTC
TRBV4-3	NA	TRBD2	TRBJ2-3	CASSHGLAGGLADTQYF	TGCGCCAGCAGCCACGGGCTAGCGGGAGGGTTGGCAGATACGCAGTATTTT
TRBV28	NA	NA	TRBJ2-7	CASRRGGTGTYEQYF	TGTGCCAGCAGGAGGGGGGGGACAGGCACCTACGAGCAGTACTTC
TRBV9	NA	NA	TRBJ1-2	CASSSRLRDNYGYTF	TGTGCCAGCAGCTCCCGTCTCAGGGATAACTATGGCTACACCTTC
TRBV10-1	NA	NA	TRBJ2-3	CASSKSRAGATTDTQYF	TGCGCCAGCAGTAAGTCTCGGGCAGGGGCAACCACAGATACGCAGTATTTT
TRBV7-9	NA	TRBD1	TRBJ1-2	CASSGPTGGHYGYTF	TGTGCCAGCAGCGGCCCGACAGGGGGTCACTATGGCTACACCTTC
TRBV7-9	NA	NA	TRBJ2-1	CASSLANGDEQFF	TGTGCCAGCAGCTTAGCCAACGGGGATGAGCAGTTCTTC
TRBV19	NA	TRBD1	TRBJ2-2	CASFPGQGDTGELFF	TGTGCCAGTTTTCCGGGACAGGGGGACACCGGGGAGCTGTTTTTT
TRBV10-1	NA	NA	TRBJ1-1	CASSAAGMGNTEAFF	TGCGCCAGCAGTGCCGCCGGGATGGGGAACACTGAAGCTTTCTTT
TRBV4-3	NA	NA	TRBJ2-7	CASSATLPSYEQYF	TGCGCCAGCAGCGCCACACTACCTTCCTACGAGCAGTACTTC
TRBV5-6	NA	NA	TRBJ2-7	CASSHRVVTYEQYF	TGTGCCAGCAGCCACAGGGTGGTAACCTACGAGCAGTACTTC
TRBV28	NA	NA	TRBJ2-7	CASSTNKDGGYEQYF	TGTGCCAGCAGTACAAACAAGGACGGGGGCTACGAGCAGTACTTC
TRBV4-3	NA	TRBD1	TRBJ2-7	CASSERPGQGDEQYF	TGCGCCAGCAGCGAACGACCGGGACAGGGGGACGAGCAGTACTTC
TRBV6-6	NA	NA	TRBJ1-1	CASSYSDSYNTEAFF	TGTGCCAGCAGTTACTCGGACAGCTATAACACTGAAGCTTTCTTT
TRBV7-2	NA	TRBD1	TRBJ2-3	CASSPTGVGTQYF	TGTGCCAGCAGCCCCACAGGGGTAGGTACGCAGTATTTT
TRBV18	NA	NA	TRBJ2-5	CASSWTVETQYF	TGTGCCAGCTCATGGACGGTAGAGACCCAGTACTTC
TRBV7-9	NA	TRBD2	TRBJ2-7	CASSVGLAGPIYEQYF	TGTGCCAGCAGCGTCGGGCTAGCGGGACCTATCTACGAGCAGTACTTC
TRBV7-2	NA	NA	TRBJ1-1	CASSLGAGALNTEAFF	TGTGCCAGCAGCTTGGGGGCAGGGGCCCTGAACACTGAAGCTTTCTTT
TRBV19	NA	TRBD1	TRBJ1-5	CASSKGTGEQPQHF	TGTGCCAGTAGTAAGGGAACAGGGGAACAGCCCCAGCATTTT
TRBV7-9	NA	TRBD1	TRBJ2-7	CASSRLGDRSYEQYF	TGTGCCAGCAGCCGATTAGGGGACAGGTCCTACGAGCAGTACTTC
TRBV9	NA	TRBD2	TRBJ2-5	CASNVPSGGGVGETQYF	TGTGCCAGCAACGTTCCTAGCGGAGGAGGAGTAGGAGAGACCCAGTACTTC
TRBV7-2	NA	NA	TRBJ2-7	CASSLEKSYEQYF	TGTGCCAGCAGCTTAGAAAAATCCTACGAGCAGTACTTC
TRBV5-4	few	NA	TRBJ2-5	CASSLGLAQETQYF	TGTGCCAGCAGCTTAGGGCTAGCGCAAGAGACCCAGTACTTC
TRBV4-2	NA	TRBD2	TRBJ2-1	CASSQLAGGFEQFF	TGTGCCAGCAGCCAGCTAGCGGGAGGCTTTGAGCAGTTCTTC
TRBV5-1	NA	NA	TRBJ2-3	CASSFNRGTDTQYF	TGCGCCAGCAGCTTTAATAGGGGAACAGATACGCAGTATTTT
TRBV7-2	NA	NA	TRBJ2-3	CASSSPRGPDTQYF	TGTGCCAGCAGCTCGCCCCGGGGCCCAGATACGCAGTATTTT